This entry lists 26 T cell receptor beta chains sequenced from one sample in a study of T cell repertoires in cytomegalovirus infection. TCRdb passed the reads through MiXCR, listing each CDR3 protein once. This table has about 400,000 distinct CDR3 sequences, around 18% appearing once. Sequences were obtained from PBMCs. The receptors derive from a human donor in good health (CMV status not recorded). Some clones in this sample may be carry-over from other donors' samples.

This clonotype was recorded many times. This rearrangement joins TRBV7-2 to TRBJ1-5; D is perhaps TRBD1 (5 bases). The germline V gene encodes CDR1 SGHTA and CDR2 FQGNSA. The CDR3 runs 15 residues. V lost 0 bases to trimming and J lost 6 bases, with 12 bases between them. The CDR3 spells CASSLAWGRGQPQHF. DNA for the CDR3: TGTGCCAGCAGCTTAGCGTGGGGGAGGGGTCAGCCCCAGCATTTT.

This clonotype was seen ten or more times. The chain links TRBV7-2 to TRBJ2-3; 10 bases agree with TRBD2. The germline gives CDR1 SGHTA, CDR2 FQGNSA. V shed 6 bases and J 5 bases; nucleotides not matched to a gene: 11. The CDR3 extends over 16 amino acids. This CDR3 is CASRRVSGRLGDTQYF. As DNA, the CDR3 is TGTGCCAGCAGGCGAGTTAGCGGGAGGCTTGGAGATACGCAGTATTTT.

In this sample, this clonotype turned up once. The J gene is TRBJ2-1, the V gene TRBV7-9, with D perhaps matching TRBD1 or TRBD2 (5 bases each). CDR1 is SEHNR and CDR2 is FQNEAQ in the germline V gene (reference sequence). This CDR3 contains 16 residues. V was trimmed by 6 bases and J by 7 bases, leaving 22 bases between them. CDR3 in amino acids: CASSHTRDGPYNEQFF. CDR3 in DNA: TGTGCCAGCAGTCATACTAGGGACGGACCATATAATGAGCAGTTCTTC.

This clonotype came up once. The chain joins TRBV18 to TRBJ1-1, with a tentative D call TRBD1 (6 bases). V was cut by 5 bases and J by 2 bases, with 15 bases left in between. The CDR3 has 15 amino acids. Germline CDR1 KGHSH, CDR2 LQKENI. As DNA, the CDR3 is TGTGCCAGCTCAAGAGGGGGTGAGAGAAACACTGAAGCTTTCTTT. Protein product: CASSRGGERNTEAFF.

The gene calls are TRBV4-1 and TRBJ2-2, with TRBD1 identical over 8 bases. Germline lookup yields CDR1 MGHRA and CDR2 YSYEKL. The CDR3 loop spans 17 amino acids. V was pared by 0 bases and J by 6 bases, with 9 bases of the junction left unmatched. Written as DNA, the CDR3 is TGCGCCAGCAGCCAAGATATAGGACAGGGCGAATCCGGGGAGCTGTTTTTT. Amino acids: CASSQDIGQGESGELFF.

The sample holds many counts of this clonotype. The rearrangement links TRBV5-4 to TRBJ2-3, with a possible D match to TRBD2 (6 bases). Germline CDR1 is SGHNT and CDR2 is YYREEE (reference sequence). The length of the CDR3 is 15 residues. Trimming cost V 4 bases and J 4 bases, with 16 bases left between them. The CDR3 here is CASSERASASDTQYF. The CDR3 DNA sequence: TGTGCCAGCAGCGAGCGTGCTAGCGCTTCAGATACGCAGTATTTT.

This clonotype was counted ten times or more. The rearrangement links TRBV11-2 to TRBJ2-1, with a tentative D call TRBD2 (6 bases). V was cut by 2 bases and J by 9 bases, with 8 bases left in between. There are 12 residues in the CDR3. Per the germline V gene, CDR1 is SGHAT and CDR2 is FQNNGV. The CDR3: CASSLNGGEQFF. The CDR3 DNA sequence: TGTGCCAGCAGCTTAAACGGGGGTGAGCAGTTCTTC.

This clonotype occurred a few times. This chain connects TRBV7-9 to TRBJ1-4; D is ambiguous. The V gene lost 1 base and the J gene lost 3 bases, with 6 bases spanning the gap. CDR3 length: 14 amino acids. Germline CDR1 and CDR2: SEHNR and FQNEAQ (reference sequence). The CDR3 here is CASSLVGSNEKLFF. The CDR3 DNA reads TGTGCCAGCAGCTTAGTCGGCTCTAATGAAAAACTGTTTTTT. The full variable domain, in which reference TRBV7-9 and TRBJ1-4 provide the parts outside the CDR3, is DTGVSQNPRHKITKRGQNVTFRCDPISEHNRLYWYRQTLGQGPEFLTYFQNEAQLEKSRLLSDRFSAERPKGSFSTLEIQRTEQGDSAMYLCASSLVGSNEKLFFGSGTQLSVL.

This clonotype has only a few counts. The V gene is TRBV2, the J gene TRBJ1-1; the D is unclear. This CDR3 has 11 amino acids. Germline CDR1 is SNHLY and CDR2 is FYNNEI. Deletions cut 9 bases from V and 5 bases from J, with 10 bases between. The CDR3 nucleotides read TGTGCCAGTATCCACAGAACTGAAGCTTTCTTT. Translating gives CASIHRTEAFF.

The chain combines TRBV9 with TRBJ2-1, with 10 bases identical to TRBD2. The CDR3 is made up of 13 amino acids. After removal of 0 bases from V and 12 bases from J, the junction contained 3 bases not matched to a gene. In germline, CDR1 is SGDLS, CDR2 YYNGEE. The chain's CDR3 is CASSVGLAGVQFF. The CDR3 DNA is TGTGCCAGCAGCGTAGGCCTAGCGGGGGTGCAGTTCTTC. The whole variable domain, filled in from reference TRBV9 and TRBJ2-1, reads DSGVTQTPKHLITATGQRVTLRCSPRSGDLSVYWYQQSLDQGLQFLIQYYNGEERAKGNILERFSAQQFPDLHSELNLSSLELGDSALYFCASSVGLAGVQFFGPGTRLTVL.

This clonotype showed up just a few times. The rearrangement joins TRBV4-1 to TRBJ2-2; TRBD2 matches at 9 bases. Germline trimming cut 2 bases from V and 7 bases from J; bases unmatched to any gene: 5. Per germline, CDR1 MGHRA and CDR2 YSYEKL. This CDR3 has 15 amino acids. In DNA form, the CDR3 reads TGCGCCAGCAGCCAAACCAGACTAGCGGTCGGGGAGCTGTTTTTT. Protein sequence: CASSQTRLAVGELFF.

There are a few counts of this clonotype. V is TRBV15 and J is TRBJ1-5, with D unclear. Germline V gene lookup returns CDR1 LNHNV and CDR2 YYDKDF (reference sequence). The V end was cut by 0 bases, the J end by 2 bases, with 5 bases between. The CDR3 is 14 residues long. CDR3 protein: CATSRDRGNQPQHF. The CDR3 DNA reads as TGTGCCACCAGCAGAGATCGGGGCAATCAGCCCCAGCATTTT.

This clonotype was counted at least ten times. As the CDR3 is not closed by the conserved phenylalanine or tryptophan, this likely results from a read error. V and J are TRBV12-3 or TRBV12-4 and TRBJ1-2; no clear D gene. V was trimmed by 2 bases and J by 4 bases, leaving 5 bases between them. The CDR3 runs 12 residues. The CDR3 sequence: CASSLSVYGYTL. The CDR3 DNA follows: TGTGCCAGCAGTTTAAGTGTCTATGGCTACACCTTA.

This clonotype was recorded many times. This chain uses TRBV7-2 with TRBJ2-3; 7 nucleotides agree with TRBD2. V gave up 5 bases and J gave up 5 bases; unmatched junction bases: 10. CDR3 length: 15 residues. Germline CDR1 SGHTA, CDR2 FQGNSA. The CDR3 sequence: CASSPGLAAGDTQYF. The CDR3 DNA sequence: TGTGCCAGCAGCCCCGGGCTAGCGGCAGGAGATACGCAGTATTTT. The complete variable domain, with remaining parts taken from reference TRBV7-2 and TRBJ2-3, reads GAGVSQSPSNKVTEKGKDVELRCDPISGHTALYWYRQSLGQGLEFLIYFQGNSAPDKSGLPSDRFSAERTGGSVSTLTIQRTQQEDSAVYLCASSPGLAAGDTQYFGPGTRLTVL.

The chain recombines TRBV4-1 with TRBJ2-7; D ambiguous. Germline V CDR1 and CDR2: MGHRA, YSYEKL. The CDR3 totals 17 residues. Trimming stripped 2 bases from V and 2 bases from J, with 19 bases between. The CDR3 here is CASSQNSFSFSAYEQYF. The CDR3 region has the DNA TGCGCCAGCAGCCAAAATTCCTTTTCATTCAGTGCCTACGAGCAGTACTTC.

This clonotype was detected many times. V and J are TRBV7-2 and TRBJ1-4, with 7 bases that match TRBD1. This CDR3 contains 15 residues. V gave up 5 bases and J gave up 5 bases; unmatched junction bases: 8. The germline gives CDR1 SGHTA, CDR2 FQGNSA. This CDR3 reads CASSPPGQRNEKLFF. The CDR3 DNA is TGTGCCAGCAGCCCCCCGGGACAGAGAAATGAAAAACTGTTTTTT. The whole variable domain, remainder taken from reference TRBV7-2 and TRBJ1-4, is GAGVSQSPSNKVTEKGKDVELRCDPISGHTALYWYRQSLGQGLEFLIYFQGNSAPDKSGLPSDRFSAERTGGSVSTLTIQRTQQEDSAVYLCASSPPGQRNEKLFFGSGTQLSVL.

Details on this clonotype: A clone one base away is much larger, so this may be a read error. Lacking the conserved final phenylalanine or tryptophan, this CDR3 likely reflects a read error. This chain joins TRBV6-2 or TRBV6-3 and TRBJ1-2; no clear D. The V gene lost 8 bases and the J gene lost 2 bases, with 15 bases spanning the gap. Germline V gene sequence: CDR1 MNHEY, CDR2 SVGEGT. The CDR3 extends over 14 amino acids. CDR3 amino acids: CASGKLDRNYGYTL. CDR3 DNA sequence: TGTGCCAGCGGAAAACTGGACCGAAACTATGGCTACACCTTG.

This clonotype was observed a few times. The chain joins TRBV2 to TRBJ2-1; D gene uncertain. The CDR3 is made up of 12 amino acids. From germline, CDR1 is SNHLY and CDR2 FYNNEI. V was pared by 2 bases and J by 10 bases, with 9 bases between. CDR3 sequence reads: CASSEWDGEQFF. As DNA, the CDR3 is TGTGCCAGCAGTGAATGGGATGGGGAGCAGTTCTTC.

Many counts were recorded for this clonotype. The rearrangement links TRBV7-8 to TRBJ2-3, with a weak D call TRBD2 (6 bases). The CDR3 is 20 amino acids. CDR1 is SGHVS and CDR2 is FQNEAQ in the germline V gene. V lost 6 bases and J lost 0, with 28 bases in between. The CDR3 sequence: CASSNNRERKSTASTDTQYF. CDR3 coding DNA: TGTGCCAGCAGTAATAACCGGGAGCGAAAATCAACCGCTAGCACAGATACGCAGTATTTT.

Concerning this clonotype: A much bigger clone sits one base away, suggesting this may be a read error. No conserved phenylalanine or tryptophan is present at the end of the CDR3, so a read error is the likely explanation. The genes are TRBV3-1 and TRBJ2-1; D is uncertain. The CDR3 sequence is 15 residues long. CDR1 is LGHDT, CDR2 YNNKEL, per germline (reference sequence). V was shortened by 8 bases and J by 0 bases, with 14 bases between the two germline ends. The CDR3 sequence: CASSQRQVSYNEQFL. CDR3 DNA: TGTGCCAGCTCCCAGAGGCAGGTCTCCTACAATGAGCAGTTCTTA.

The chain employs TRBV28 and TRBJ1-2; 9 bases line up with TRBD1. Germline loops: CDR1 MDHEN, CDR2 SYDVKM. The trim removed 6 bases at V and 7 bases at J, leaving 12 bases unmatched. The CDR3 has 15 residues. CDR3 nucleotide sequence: TGTGCCAGCAGGACTCCGGGACAGGGTTTTAGTGGCTACACCTTC. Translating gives CASRTPGQGFSGYTF.

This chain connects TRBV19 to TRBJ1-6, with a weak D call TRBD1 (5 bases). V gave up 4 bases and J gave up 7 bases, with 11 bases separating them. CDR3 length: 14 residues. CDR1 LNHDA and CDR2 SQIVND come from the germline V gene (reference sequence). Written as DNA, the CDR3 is TGTGCCAGTAGTACAGGGTCGAGGAATTCACCCCTCCACTTT. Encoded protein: CASSTGSRNSPLHF.

The CDR3 sequence is CASTLRGNQETQYF. CDR3 bases: TGTGCCAGCACCTTGCGGGGAAATCAAGAGACCCAGTACTTC. This chain uses TRBV7-2 with TRBJ2-5, with TRBD2 as a possible D gene (6 bases). CDR1 SGHTA and CDR2 FQGNSA come from the germline V gene. V was clipped by 7 bases and J by 2 bases, with 14 bases between them. This CDR3 is built from 14 residues.

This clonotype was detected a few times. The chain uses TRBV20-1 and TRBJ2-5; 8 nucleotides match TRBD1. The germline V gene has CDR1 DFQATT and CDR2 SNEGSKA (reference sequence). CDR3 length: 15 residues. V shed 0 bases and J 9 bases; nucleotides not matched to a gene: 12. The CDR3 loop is CSARDLNRGEAAQYF. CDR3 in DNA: TGCAGTGCTAGAGATCTTAACAGGGGGGAAGCGGCCCAGTACTTC.

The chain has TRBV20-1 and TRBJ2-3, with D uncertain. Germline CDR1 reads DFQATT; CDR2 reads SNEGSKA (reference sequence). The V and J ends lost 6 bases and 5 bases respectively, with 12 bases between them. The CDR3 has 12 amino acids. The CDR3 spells CSATVGVDTQYF. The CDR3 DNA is TGCAGTGCCACGGTGGGTGTAGATACGCAGTATTTT.

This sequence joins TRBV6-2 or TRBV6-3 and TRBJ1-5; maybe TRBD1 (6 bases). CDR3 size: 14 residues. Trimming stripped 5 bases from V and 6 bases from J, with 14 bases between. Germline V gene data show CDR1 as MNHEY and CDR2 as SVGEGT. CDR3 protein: CASSQTGRSQPQHF. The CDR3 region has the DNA TGTGCCAGCAGTCAAACAGGGCGCAGTCAGCCCCAGCATTTT.